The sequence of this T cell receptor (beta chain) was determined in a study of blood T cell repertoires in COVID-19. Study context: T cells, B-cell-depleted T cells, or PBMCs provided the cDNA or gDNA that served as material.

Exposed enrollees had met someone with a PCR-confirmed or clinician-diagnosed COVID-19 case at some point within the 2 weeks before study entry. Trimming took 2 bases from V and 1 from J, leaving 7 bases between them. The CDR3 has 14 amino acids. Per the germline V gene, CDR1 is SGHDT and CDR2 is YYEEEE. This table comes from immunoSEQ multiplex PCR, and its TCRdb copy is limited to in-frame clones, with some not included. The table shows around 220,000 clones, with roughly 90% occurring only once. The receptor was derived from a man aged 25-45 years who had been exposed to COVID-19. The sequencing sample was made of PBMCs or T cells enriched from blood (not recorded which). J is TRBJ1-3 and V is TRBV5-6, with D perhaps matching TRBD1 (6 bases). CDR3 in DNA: TGTGCCAGCAGCTTACAGGGTTCTGGAAACACCATATATTTT. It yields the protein CASSLQGSGNTIYF.